Listed below are T cell receptor beta chains from one sample, sequenced in a study of blood T cell repertoires in COVID-19. The data were produced by immunoSEQ multiplex PCR, yet TCRdb's version contains in-frame clones alone and is incomplete. The sample contains under 150,000 clones, around 85% of which appear only once. Sequencing was done on a sample of peripheral blood. The receptors originated from a human donor in a cohort sampled during active COVID-19. Both conserved end residues are part of each CDR3. D genes are given only for firm matches. The size entry is marked missing in some rows and otherwise reads once, few, many or a size class.

D: TRBD2
J: TRBJ2-3
V: TRBV3-1/TRBV3-2
size: once
CDR3: CASSRPGLAGGRVTDTQYF
DNA: TGTGCCAGCAGCCGCCCCGGGCTAGCGGGGGGCCGGGTCACAGATACGCAGTATTTT

D: NA
J: TRBJ1-1
V: TRBV5-4
size: NA
CDR3: CASSLESNTEAFF
DNA: TGTGCCAGCAGCTTAGAGTCAAACACTGAAGCTTTCTTT

D: NA
J: TRBJ2-1
V: TRBV6-2/TRBV6-3
size: NA
CDR3: CASSYAVGRSYNEQFF
DNA: TGTGCCAGCAGTTACGCTGTGGGCCGTTCCTACAATGAGCAGTTCTTC

D: NA
J: TRBJ2-3
V: TRBV7-2
size: NA
CDR3: CASSFTPGTDTQYF
DNA: TGTGCCAGCAGCTTCACCCCAGGGACAGATACGCAGTATTTT

D: NA
J: TRBJ1-3
V: TRBV12-5
size: few
CDR3: CASGLSSGASGNTIYF
DNA: TGTGCTAGTGGTCTTTCCTCAGGGGCCTCTGGAAACACCATATATTTT

D: TRBD1
J: TRBJ2-1
V: TRBV11-3
size: NA
CDR3: CASGRTGKYNEQFF
DNA: TGTGCCAGCGGTAGGACAGGCAAATACAATGAGCAGTTCTTC

D: TRBD2
J: TRBJ2-1
V: TRBV6-5
size: NA
CDR3: CASRQTSGTHNEQFF
DNA: TGTGCCAGCAGACAGACTAGCGGGACCCACAATGAGCAGTTCTTC

D: TRBD2
J: TRBJ2-5
V: TRBV14
size: once
CDR3: CASSQARIDGGSPGTQYF
DNA: TGTGCCAGCAGCCAAGCCCGAATTGACGGGGGGTCCCCCGGCACCCAGTACTTC

D: TRBD1
J: TRBJ1-1
V: TRBV6-5
size: NA
CDR3: CASSADRAGAFF
DNA: TGTGCCAGCAGCGCCGACAGGGCCGGGGCTTTCTTT

D: NA
J: TRBJ1-5
V: TRBV6-6
size: NA
CDR3: CASSPSGGIHQPQHF
DNA: TGTGCCAGCAGCCCCTCTGGGGGGATTCATCAGCCCCAGCATTTT

D: NA
J: TRBJ2-3
V: TRBV18
size: NA
CDR3: CASSPATDTQYF
DNA: TGTGCCAGCTCACCAGCGACAGATACGCAGTATTTT

D: NA
J: TRBJ1-2
V: TRBV13
size: many
CDR3: CASSLRTAALTF
DNA: TGTGCCAGCAGCCTCCGGACTGCAGCCCTCACCTTC

D: TRBD1
J: TRBJ2-3
V: TRBV11-2
size: NA
CDR3: CASSFRVGGQKTDTQYF
DNA: TGTGCCAGCAGCTTTAGAGTTGGGGGACAGAAGACAGATACGCAGTATTTT